The entry that follows covers one TCR beta chain sequence. Its target is unknown. This specimen belongs to a study of naive and memory T cell subsets. General study findings and limits: The power law exponent of TCR abundance differed between naive and memory cells. Findings for naive and memory subsets could not be checked against ground truth.

From the second PCR step, alpha and beta chains were amplified apart. This CDR3 has 11 residues. V lost 6 bases to trimming and J lost 6 bases, with 9 bases between them. Germline lookup yields CDR1 MNHEY and CDR2 SVGEGT. The beta constant-region primer was an equimolar mix of two oligonucleotides covering TRBC1 and TRBC2. The ligated cDNA underwent four PCR rounds using SP2 and nested alpha and beta constant-region primers. A single record per CDR3 protein comes from TCRdb applying MiXCR to the UMI-ligation and nested PCR reads. In the table there are over 100,000 distinct CDR3 sequences, just over 35% of which are singletons.

The chain carries TRBV6-2 or TRBV6-3 and TRBJ2-7; D not certain. The source is a human donor in good health. Sequencing was performed on central memory CD4+ T cells from blood. This CDR3 reads CASSEMIEQYF. The CDR3 DNA is TGTGCCAGCAGCGAAATGATCGAGCAGTACTTC.